This TCR beta chain was sequenced for a study of PD-L1 blockade in urothelial cancer (dated by TCRdb to the late 2010s). About the full investigation: All patients started therapy around 2014 and received atezolizumab 1,200 mg intravenously every 3 weeks. About 90% of the 29 patients were identified as males with urothelial cancer of bladder origin, and a prior smoking history was reported by 18 of 29 patients. Patients had an ECOG performance status of 0 or 1 and had received between 0 and 3 prior chemotherapy regimens. Blood samples were analyzed at two time points: 3 weeks after treatment start (second dose) and 6 weeks after treatment start. Blood samples gave median yields of around 150,000 T cells and tens of thousands of unique TCRs, along with a median clonality of approximately 0.084. Somatic, immune and clinical correlates of response to PD-L1 blockade with atezolizumab in urothelial cancer were the focus of an exploratory multi-omic analysis. Pretreatment tumor samples, along with matched peripheral blood collected serially before and after atezolizumab treatment, underwent TCR sequencing. Progression-free survival longer than 6 months counted as durable clinical benefit, and TCR features were additionally tested against both progression-free and overall survival. In the same patients, pretreatment tumors underwent whole exome sequencing and RNA sequencing in addition to TCR sequencing. Durable clinical benefit was achieved by nine patients but not by the remaining 20. Pretreatment blood TCR-seq was available for about 27 patients, at least one posttreatment blood collection was obtained for 25 or so patients, and tumor TCR-seq was available for 25 or so patients.

A total of roughly 30 patients with locally advanced or metastatic urothelial carcinoma, treated at Memorial Sloan Kettering on a trial protocol, made up the cohort. Peripheral blood mononuclear cells were collected pretreatment and during treatment, with between 1 and 8 total time points obtained per patient. The Qiagen DNeasy Blood extraction kit was used to purify genomic DNA from total PBMCs and tumor samples. Collected pretreatment and during treatment, PBMCs were isolated and stored as previously described. Including the terminal cysteine and phenylalanine, the CDR3 comprises 15 residues. Left in the record is the CDR3 DNA by itself, 45 bases read in frame from the first base. Trimmed from V: 2 bases; trimmed from J: 5 bases; junction bases lacking a gene match: 7. Based on the germline V gene, the CDR1 and CDR2 sequences are SGHRS and YFSETQ. The investigation overall reported the following: Among patients with durable benefit, tumor-associated TCR clones showed greater expansion in peripheral blood 3 weeks after treatment started (n ≈ 20, p = 0.022). Improved progression-free and overall survival was found to be associated with pretreatment peripheral blood TCR clonality below the median. Because the sample size was small (n ≈ 27) and many exploratory analyses were performed, the results are intended to be hypothesis-generating.

As to this clone: This receptor's antigen is unknown. No qualities accompany the bases; no much larger clone lies one base away.

Synthetic TCR analog templates were spiked into each PCR so that absolute template abundance could be estimated from read counts. TCRbeta CDR3 regions were amplified from genomic DNA with bias-controlled V and J gene primers using the immunoSEQ assay. Rearranged TCRbeta segments were sequenced at approximately 20X coverage. From the authors' description of their analysis: Clustering was used to correct sequencing errors, and CDR3s were annotated against IMGT to assign V, D and J genes. Out-of-frame and stop-codon sequences were excluded, and only productive TCRbeta rearrangements were used in downstream analyses. Clonality was calculated as one minus the Shannon entropy normalized by the log of the number of unique productive sequences. Clones differing between time points or between blood and tumor were identified by Fisher's exact test with Benjamini-Hochberg correction at adjusted p below 0.01. The table was pulled from immuneACCESS by TCRdb, which kept in-frame rearrangements only. Such tables lose some clones; where checked, under half of the loss comes from unresolved V genes, and the rest has no known cause. V and J calls plus clone size are reproduced from that table; the DNA served to infer D and trimming. This sample holds about 100,000 clones; roughly nine tenths were observed only once. The biggest ten clones account for 0.85% to 1% of the sample.

This clonotype originated in a woman older than 75 with urothelial cancer. The specimen was PBMCs, collected around atezolizumab (anti-PD-L1) treatment. The chain links TRBV5-1 with TRBJ2-1; TRBD2 agrees with 7 junctional bases. The DNA sequence follows: TGCGCCAGCAGCTTACAAGGGAGCGGGGACAATGAGCAGTTCTTC. It translates as CASSLQGSGDNEQFF.